This TCR beta chain appears in the sequencing data of a study of blood T cell repertoires in COVID-19. Study as a whole: The United States, Italy and Spain provided the acute and convalescent COVID-19 samples. Sources were T cells, B-cell-depleted T cells, or PBMCs; the material itself was cDNA or gDNA.

In the original processing: Amplification from reference gene primers served as the basis for estimated nucleated cell counts. The data were produced by immunoSEQ multiplex PCR, yet TCRdb's version contains in-frame clones alone and is incomplete. The DNA was the basis for D and trimming; V, J and clone size are from that table. The top ten clones hold over 10% of a sample with 120,000 to 150,000 clones, over 75% of them seen once. This CDR3 is 16 amino acids long. V gave up 6 bases and J gave up 5 bases, with 22 bases separating them. Looked up from germline, CDR1 is MNHEY and CDR2 is SMNVEV (reference sequence). This clone appeared a few times.

This chain links TRBV27 with TRBJ1-1; possible D gene TRBD1, 5 bases. The sequence came from a man aged 60 to 69 with active or convalescent COVID-19. The specimen was peripheral blood. The CDR3 is CASSPAFGGVKTEAFF. In DNA, the CDR3 is TGTGCCAGCAGCCCGGCGTTCGGGGGAGTAAAAACTGAAGCTTTCTTT.